This T cell receptor (beta chain) appears in the sequencing data of a study of blood T cells in healthy people across ages. The CDR3 loop spans 12 amino acids. Between the trimmed V and J ends, which lost 2 bases and 2 bases, there was a span of 3 bases. Germline V lookup: CDR1 DFQATT, CDR2 SNEGSKA (reference sequence). General study findings and limits: Unsorted PBMC input precluded a conclusive naive versus antigen-experienced comparison.

In its sample, this clonotype was seen many times. Its antigen is unidentified. Using a J-beta primer mix together with a sample-barcoded 5' primer, a second PCR was run for about 6 to 12 cycles. TCRdb called the 5' RACE reads again in MiXCR, with one record for every CDR3 protein. Among around 970,000 distinct CDR3 sequences, about 53% were seen once, and the ten largest hold 20% to 25%. Sample: blood. The sequence came from a woman in her sixties in good health. This rearrangement joins TRBV20-1 to TRBJ2-2; D is unresolved. CDR3 residues: CSARQNTGELFF. The DNA for the CDR3 is TGCAGTGCTAGACAAAACACCGGGGAGCTGTTTTTT.